The 22 T cell receptor beta chains presented below share a single source sample, sequenced in a study of vaccination effects on CD4 cells after COVID-19. Assay: immunoSEQ multiplex PCR; the TCRdb copy retains only in-frame clones and omits some. The table has 50,000 to 60,000 clones, roughly 76% seen once. These receptors are not linked to any known antigen. Expansion with viral peptide pools was applied to antigen-specific CD4+ T cells by the ViraFEST assay prior to sequencing. Culturing for about 9 days preceded CD4+ T cell isolation. All vaccine recipients tested negative for nucleocapsid antibodies and had never contracted SARS-CoV-2 infection. The source material was CD4+ T cells from PBMCs cultured with SARS-CoV-2 spike peptides, sampled before COVID-19 vaccination. The receptor set was obtained from a human donor who received a COVID-19 vaccine.

The J gene is TRBJ2-3, the V gene TRBV11-3; the match to TRBD1 covers 7 bases. The CDR3 is 13 amino acids. In germline, CDR1 is SGHNT, CDR2 YENEEA. Unmatched junction bases numbered 1, after V lost 3 bases and J lost 4 bases. The CDR3 DNA follows: TGTGCCAGCAGCTTTCAGGGGGCAGATACGCAGTATTTT. Amino acids: CASSFQGADTQYF.

The V and J genes are TRBV19 and TRBJ2-2; the D gene is possibly TRBD2 (6 bases). The germline gives CDR1 LNHDA, CDR2 SQIVND (reference sequence). This CDR3 comprises 15 residues. V gave up 8 bases and J gave up 0 bases, with 13 bases separating them. This CDR3 reads CASGTLTANTGELFF. The CDR3 region has the DNA TGTGCCAGTGGGACTTTGACCGCGAACACCGGGGAGCTGTTTTTT.

V gene TRBV2 combines with J gene TRBJ2-3; no clear D gene. The CDR3 totals 13 residues. V lost 9 bases, J lost 0 bases, and 10 bases lay in between. Germline loops: CDR1 SNHLY, CDR2 FYNNEI. This CDR3 is CASGVRSTDTQYF. The CDR3 DNA reads TGTGCCAGTGGGGTAAGGAGCACAGATACGCAGTATTTT.

V gene TRBV7-9 combines with J gene TRBJ1-1; D might be TRBD1 (5 bases). V was clipped by 1 base and J by 7 bases, with 13 bases between them. The CDR3 is 14 amino acids. The germline V gene has CDR1 SEHNR and CDR2 FQNEAQ (reference sequence). For the CDR3, the DNA is TGTGCCAGCAGCTTAGGGCAGGGTGTGGATGAAGCTTTCTTT. It codes for CASSLGQGVDEAFF.

V gene TRBV11-3 combines with J gene TRBJ1-1, with 8 bases aligning to TRBD1. This CDR3 comprises 17 residues. The germline CDR1 and CDR2 sequences are SGHNT and YENEEA. The J segment lost 5 bases and the V segment lost 1 base, leaving 12 bases of the junction unmatched. The DNA for the CDR3 is TGTGCCAGCAGCTTAGGGGGCGCGGCAGGGGGCAAAACTGAAGCTTTCTTT. Translation: CASSLGGAAGGKTEAFF.

Ten or more counts support this clone. This rearrangement joins TRBV30 to TRBJ1-2; a weak D match, TRBD1 (6 bases). Trimming took off 0 bases at V and 4 bases at J, with 9 bases between the two ends. The CDR3 loop spans 13 amino acids. CDR1 and CDR2 from the germline V gene are GTSNPN and SVGIG (reference sequence). The CDR3 DNA reads TGTGCCTGGAGTGTAAAGGGGGGCTATGGCTACACCTTC. This encodes CAWSVKGGYGYTF.

The CDR3 bases are TGTGCCAGCACCCCACTTTTGCACTCCTACAATGAGCAGTTCTTC. Residues: CASTPLLHSYNEQFF. V and J are TRBV5-5 and TRBJ2-1; the D is unclear. V lost 6 bases and J 0 bases, leaving 13 bases between the germline ends. The CDR3 consists of 15 residues. Germline CDR1 and CDR2: SGHKS and YYEKEE (reference sequence).

This clone appeared once. The chain couples TRBV5-1 to TRBJ2-7, with unresolved D. CDR3 size: 14 residues. V gave up 0 bases and J gave up 5 bases, with 12 bases separating them. Germline V gene lookup returns CDR1 SGHRS and CDR2 YFSETQ. CDR3 DNA: TGCGCCAGCAGCTTGGGATCGGGTCCCGACGAGCAGTACTTC. This encodes CASSLGSGPDEQYF.

This clone was seen at least ten times. The gene calls are TRBV5-4 and TRBJ2-1; the match to TRBD1 covers 9 bases. This CDR3 comprises 15 residues. V lost 3 bases to trimming and J lost 9 bases; unmatched junction nucleotides: 10. CDR1 and CDR2 from the germline V gene are SGHNT and YYREEE (reference sequence). CDR3 in DNA: TGTGCCAGCAGCTCCCGGGACAGGGTAGCCGGTGAGCAGTTCTTC. Protein sequence: CASSSRDRVAGEQFF.

The chain has TRBV7-9 and TRBJ1-5; D unresolved. V dropped 3 bases and J dropped 1 base, with 4 bases sitting between them. The CDR3 length is 13 residues. CDR1 and CDR2 from the germline V gene are SEHNR and FQNEAQ (reference sequence). The CDR3 protein is CASSFSSNQPQHF. The CDR3 nucleotides read TGTGCCAGCAGCTTCTCCAGCAATCAGCCCCAGCATTTT.

The V call is TRBV19, the J call TRBJ1-5; D call uncertain. Trimming removed 5 bases from V and 7 bases from J, with 12 bases in between. CDR3 length equals 13 residues. CDR1 and CDR2 (germline): LNHDA, SQIVND (reference sequence). The CDR3 region has the DNA TGTGCCAGTAGTGAATCCCTTCCACAGCCCCAGCATTTT. Its translation: CASSESLPQPQHF.

This chain connects TRBV7-8 to TRBJ1-2; TRBD1 might be the D (6 bases). V lost 5 bases and J 8 bases, leaving 15 bases between the germline ends. This CDR3 has 13 residues. Germline lookup yields CDR1 SGHVS and CDR2 FQNEAQ. CDR3 amino acids: CASSQSGDGGYTF. For the CDR3, the DNA is TGTGCCAGCAGCCAATCAGGGGACGGCGGCTACACCTTC.

The chain carries TRBV11-3 and TRBJ2-1; D perhaps matches TRBD1 (5 bases). V gave up 3 bases and J gave up 1 base, with 10 bases separating them. This CDR3 has 15 residues. Germline CDR1 SGHNT, CDR2 YENEEA. Here the CDR3 DNA reads TGTGCCAGCAGCTTGGGGCGCCAGTCCTACAATGAGCAGTTCTTC. Its protein is CASSLGRQSYNEQFF.

The chain combines TRBV21-1 with TRBJ1-2; the table's D call, TRBD1, was not checked against the DNA. TRBV21-1 counts as a pseudogene. This CDR3 region has 14 residues. CDR3 in amino acids: CASSKGQGARGYTF. DNA of the CDR3: TGTGCCAGCAGCAAAGGACAGGGGGCAAGGGGCTACACCTTC.

The J gene is TRBJ2-1, the V gene TRBV6-5; 9 bases fit TRBD2. CDR3 size: 15 residues. Germline CDR1 is MNHEY and CDR2 is SVGAGI. With V trimmed by 6 bases and J by 4 bases, 7 bases remained unmatched. The CDR3 region is CASRQGLASYNEQFF. The DNA for the CDR3 is TGTGCCAGCAGGCAGGGACTAGCTTCATACAATGAGCAGTTCTTC.

The V and J genes are TRBV2 and TRBJ1-4, with D tentatively TRBD1 (5 bases). The germline CDR1 and CDR2 sequences are SNHLY and FYNNEI. The V end lost 6 bases, the J end lost 8 bases, and 19 bases lay between the germline ends. This CDR3 contains 15 residues. Written as DNA, the CDR3 is TGTGCCAGCAGAGCGACATGGGGCTCCGGGGAAAAACTGTTTTTT. It is translated as CASRATWGSGEKLFF.

The rearrangement links TRBV5-6 to TRBJ1-1; D not certain. The ends were cut back, 0 bases at V and 0 bases at J, with 9 bases in the middle. This CDR3 is 15 amino acids long. Germline V gene sequence: CDR1 SGHDT, CDR2 YYEEEE. CDR3 in DNA: TGTGCCAGCAGCTTGGAAGCGAACATGAACACTGAAGCTTTCTTT. This codes for CASSLEANMNTEAFF.

The rearrangement uses TRBV4-2 and TRBJ1-6, with D unclear. CDR1 is LGHNA, CDR2 YNFKEQ, per germline. V was cut by 0 bases and J by 4 bases, with 7 bases left in between. This CDR3 is 15 amino acids long. Written as DNA, the CDR3 is TGTGCCAGCAGCCAAGATATAGAGTATAATTCACCCCTCCACTTT. This translates into CASSQDIEYNSPLHF.

The genes are TRBV4-3 and TRBJ1-1; tentatively, D is TRBD1 (6 bases). Per germline, CDR1 LGHNA and CDR2 YSLEER. The V end lost 0 bases, the J end lost 10 bases, and 15 bases lay between the germline ends. The CDR3 extends over 14 amino acids. This CDR3 reads CASSQDRAGVRAFF. CDR3 sequence (DNA): TGCGCCAGCAGCCAAGATAGGGCAGGGGTTAGAGCTTTCTTT.

The chain employs TRBV3-1 (or the pseudogene TRBV3-2) and TRBJ1-6, with D possibly matching TRBD1 (6 bases). V shed 1 base and J shed 0 bases, with 10 bases lying between them. Germline V CDR1 and CDR2: LGHDT, YNNKEL (reference sequence). The length of the CDR3 is 17 residues. The CDR3 loop is CASSQGGASSYNSPLHF. The CDR3 region has the DNA TGTGCCAGCAGCCAAGGGGGGGCCAGCTCCTATAATTCACCCCTCCACTTT.

This clone was detected a few times. This chain links TRBV5-1 with TRBJ2-1, with D possibly matching TRBD2 (6 bases). This CDR3 spans 16 amino acids. Germline-derived CDR1 and CDR2 are SGHRS and YFSETQ. Trimming took off 0 bases at V and 6 bases at J, with 16 bases between the two ends. The CDR3 region is CASSLALGGVGNEQFF. The CDR3 DNA reads TGCGCCAGCAGCTTGGCCCTGGGGGGAGTCGGCAATGAGCAGTTCTTC.

The chain uses TRBV7-8 and TRBJ1-2; unclear D gene. The CDR3 sequence is 14 residues long. CDR1 SGHVS and CDR2 FQNEAQ come from the germline V gene. V was cut by 5 bases and J by 4 bases, with 14 bases left in between. Written as DNA, the CDR3 is TGTGCCAGCAGCCCCATCGCAGTACGCTATGGCTACACCTTC. As protein: CASSPIAVRYGYTF.